This TCR beta chain is drawn from a study of CD8+ T cells in alopecia areata. Study details: Patients in the treated group were given tofacitinib by mouth, 5 to 10 mg twice a day. For 6 to 18 months, tofacitinib was taken, and 6 months off drug followed.

The treatment was: oral pan-JAK inhibitor, 5-10 mg twice daily. Sequencing used cDNA as its template, made by extracting RNA and reverse transcribing it. Data came from immunoSEQ multiplex PCR; TCRdb stores just in-frame clones and leaves some out. Of under 300,000 clones listed, 60% are singletons. Study results and caveats: A large proportion of expanded lesional clones were detected persisting in scalp and blood during tofacitinib. Having one nonresponder leaves uncertain how baseline CD8+ expansion relates to response.

This CDR3 comprises 14 residues. Germline assignment: CDR1 LGHNA and CDR2 YNFKEQ. V lost 4 bases and J lost 0, with 10 bases in between. This clone was seen more than once but under ten times. Its antigen is not known. The receptor comes from a human donor with alopecia areata. Sequencing used CD4+ T cells sorted from blood, obtained around week 52, from a patient treated with tofacitinib. The rearrangement joins TRBV4-2 to TRBJ2-7; D gene uncertain. The CDR3: CASSLQRSSYEQYF. The CDR3 DNA reads TGTGCCAGCAGCCTCCAGAGGAGCTCCTACGAGCAGTACTTC.